One and the same sample provided the 8 T cell receptor beta chains below, sequenced in a study of blood T cell repertoires in COVID-19. The repertoire was sequenced with immunoSEQ multiplex PCR; TCRdb's copy has only in-frame clones and lacks some. The sample gives 150,000 to 250,000 clones, around 90% of which show up once; 2% to 2.5% is in the top ten. Sequencing used PBMCs or T cells enriched from blood (not recorded which). The receptors here all came from a woman under 40 who had recovered from COVID-19.

This clone was detected a few times. The chain is built from TRBV3-1 (or the pseudogene TRBV3-2) and TRBJ2-7; D is uncertain. The CDR3 has 14 residues. Germline CDR1 LGHDT, CDR2 YNNKEL (reference sequence). The germline V and J ends were trimmed by 2 bases and 5 bases, with 13 bases remaining between them. CDR3: CASSQSSRGNEQYF. In DNA form, the CDR3 reads TGTGCCAGCAGCCAATCATCCCGAGGAAACGAGCAGTACTTC.

The V call is TRBV30, the J call TRBJ1-5; D might be TRBD1 (6 bases). The CDR3 has 13 amino acids. Trimming left V 1 base short and J 5 bases short, with 9 bases between. Looked up from germline, CDR1 is GTSNPN and CDR2 is SVGIG (reference sequence). CDR3 region: CAWSAGGDQPQHF. The CDR3, as DNA: TGTGCCTGGAGTGCTGGGGGCGATCAGCCCCAGCATTTT.

The rearrangement links TRBV4-2 to TRBJ2-1; 9 nucleotides match TRBD2. V dropped 3 bases and J dropped 9; count of bases not matched to a gene: 6. The CDR3 totals 14 residues. The germline V gene encodes CDR1 LGHNA and CDR2 YNFKEQ. CDR3 bases: TGTGCCAGCAGCCACGCGGGGGGGCCGGGTGAGCAGTTCTTC. It codes for CASSHAGGPGEQFF.

The chain couples TRBV19 to TRBJ1-1; 7 nucleotides align to TRBD1. After removal of 4 bases from V and 2 bases from J, the junction contained 4 bases not matched to a gene. CDR1 is LNHDA, CDR2 SQIVND, per germline (reference sequence). This CDR3 is built from 14 residues. CDR3 nucleotides: TGTGCCAGTAGTACTCGGGACAGTAACACTGAAGCTTTCTTT. As protein: CASSTRDSNTEAFF. Variable domain in full (rest from reference TRBV19 and TRBJ1-1): DGGITQSPKYLFRKEGQNVTLSCEQNLNHDAMYWYRQDPGQGLRLIYYSQIVNDFQKGDIAEGYSVSREKKESFPLTVTSAQKNPTAFYLCASSTRDSNTEAFFGQGTRLTVV.

In this sample, this clone turned up once. The chain recombines TRBV11-3 with TRBJ1-3; D is unresolved. V was trimmed by 5 bases and J by 0 bases, leaving 8 bases between them. Germline lookup yields CDR1 SGHNT and CDR2 YENEEA. CDR3 length equals 14 residues. The CDR3 region has the DNA TGTGCCAGCAGCCCCCCGGGCTCTGGAAACACCATATATTTT. It is translated as CASSPPGSGNTIYF.

The rearrangement joins TRBV7-9 to TRBJ2-1; 7 positions agree with TRBD2. V lost 3 bases and J lost 0; bases outside the gene matches: 11. The CDR3 consists of 18 residues. In germline, CDR1 is SEHNR, CDR2 FQNEAQ (reference sequence). This CDR3 reads CASSFASGVPFSYNEQFF. In DNA, the CDR3 is TGTGCCAGCAGCTTCGCTAGCGGTGTTCCCTTCTCCTACAATGAGCAGTTCTTC. The variable domain in full, with the rest retrieved from reference TRBV7-9 and TRBJ2-1, is DTGVSQNPRHKITKRGQNVTFRCDPISEHNRLYWYRQTLGQGPEFLTYFQNEAQLEKSRLLSDRFSAERPKGSFSTLEIQRTEQGDSAMYLCASSFASGVPFSYNEQFFGPGTRLTVL.

In regard to this clone: Distinct nucleotide sequences in the sample also encode this CDR3. The chain couples TRBV7-9 to TRBJ1-3; perhaps TRBD1 as D (5 bases). The V gene lost 4 bases and the J gene lost 3 bases, with 10 bases spanning the gap. The CDR3 has 14 residues. CDR1 and CDR2 (germline): SEHNR, FQNEAQ (reference sequence). The CDR3 DNA is TGTGCCAGCAGCTCAGGGTTCGATGGAAACACCATATATTTT. Amino acid sequence: CASSSGFDGNTIYF.

Concerning this clone itself: Other DNA variants within this sample encode the same CDR3. The V and J genes are TRBV4-3 and TRBJ2-4; 9 bases agree with TRBD1. Trimming cost V 0 bases and J 4 bases; bases outside gene matches: 4. Germline lookup yields CDR1 LGHNA and CDR2 YSLEER. The CDR3 loop spans 16 amino acids. DNA of the CDR3: TGCGCCAGCAGCCAAGATAGACAGGGGGGGAAAAACATTCAGTACTTC. Translating gives CASSQDRQGGKNIQYF.